The rows below give T cell receptor beta chains drawn from one sample of a study of cytomegalovirus exposure and HLA in healthy donors. TCRdb keeps only in-frame clones here, not all; method: immunoSEQ multiplex PCR. This table lists approximately 190,000 clones. The sequencing sample was made of PBMCs. The receptors stem from a young man in good health and CMV-seronegative. CDR3s include the opening cysteine and the closing phenylalanine or tryptophan. A D gene is named only where the DNA matches it firmly.

J gene: TRBJ2-3; D gene: NA; V gene: TRBV29-1; CDR3 protein: CSVRGGMTDTQYF; CDR3 DNA: TGCAGCGTTAGGGGGGGAATGACAGATACGCAGTATTTT
J gene: TRBJ1-1; D gene: NA; V gene: TRBV4-1; CDR3 protein: CASSQSITGNTEAFF; CDR3 DNA: TGCGCCAGCAGCCAATCCATAACAGGGAACACTGAAGCTTTCTTT
J gene: TRBJ2-7; D gene: NA; V gene: TRBV7-2; CDR3 protein: CASSWRQGLHEQYF; CDR3 DNA: TGTGCCAGCAGCTGGAGACAGGGACTCCACGAGCAGTACTTC
J gene: TRBJ2-3; D gene: NA; V gene: TRBV5-1; CDR3 protein: CASSLLGDTSTDTQYF; CDR3 DNA: TGCGCCAGCAGCTTGTTGGGAGATACCAGCACAGATACGCAGTATTTT
J gene: TRBJ2-7; D gene: TRBD2; V gene: TRBV5-1; CDR3 protein: CASSLAGGALYEQYF; CDR3 DNA: TGCGCCAGCAGCTTGGCCGGGGGGGCCCTCTACGAGCAGTACTTC
J gene: TRBJ2-1; D gene: TRBD2; V gene: TRBV5-1; CDR3 protein: CASSLEGLAGDNEQFF; CDR3 DNA: TGCGCCAGCAGCTTGGAGGGACTAGCGGGAGACAATGAGCAGTTCTTC
J gene: TRBJ2-7; D gene: NA; V gene: TRBV18; CDR3 protein: CASSPDSGISYEQYF; CDR3 DNA: TGTGCCAGCTCACCAGATAGCGGTATCTCCTACGAGCAGTACTTC
J gene: TRBJ2-3; D gene: TRBD2; V gene: TRBV4-3; CDR3 protein: CASSPGTSGGGTDTQYF; CDR3 DNA: TGCGCCAGCAGCCCAGGGACTAGCGGGGGAGGGACAGATACGCAGTATTTT
J gene: TRBJ1-2; D gene: TRBD1; V gene: TRBV7-2; CDR3 protein: CASSLQTGGF; CDR3 DNA: TGTGCCAGCAGCCTACAGACAGGGGGCTTC
J gene: TRBJ2-1; D gene: TRBD2; V gene: TRBV27; CDR3 protein: CASSFGEGYNEQFF; CDR3 DNA: TGTGCCAGCAGTTTTGGGGAGGGGTACAATGAGCAGTTCTTC
J gene: TRBJ2-7; D gene: TRBD1; V gene: TRBV7-9; CDR3 protein: CASSLTGGSGEQYF; CDR3 DNA: TGTGCCAGCAGCTTGACAGGGGGCTCGGGCGAGCAGTACTTC
J gene: TRBJ1-1; D gene: TRBD1; V gene: TRBV7-6; CDR3 protein: CASSLGNDRVGTEAFF; CDR3 DNA: TGTGCCAGCAGCTTAGGGAACGACAGGGTTGGAACTGAAGCTTTCTTT
J gene: TRBJ1-2; D gene: NA; V gene: TRBV10-3; CDR3 protein: CAISESMAQGPALF; CDR3 DNA: TGTGCCATCAGTGAGTCGATGGCCCAGGGGCCCGCCTTGTTC
J gene: TRBJ1-1; D gene: NA; V gene: TRBV28; CDR3 protein: CASSPRVYTEAFF; CDR3 DNA: TGTGCCAGCAGTCCCCGGGTTTACACTGAAGCTTTCTTT
J gene: TRBJ1-2; D gene: NA; V gene: TRBV4-2; CDR3 protein: CASSQDAGPSYGYTF; CDR3 DNA: TGTGCCAGCAGCCAAGACGCAGGGCCCTCATATGGCTACACCTTC
J gene: TRBJ2-3; D gene: NA; V gene: TRBV18; CDR3 protein: CASSLHQAGQGDTQYF; CDR3 DNA: TGTGCCAGCTCACTTCATCAGGCGGGGCAAGGAGATACGCAGTATTTT
J gene: TRBJ1-1; D gene: NA; V gene: TRBV6-5; CDR3 protein: CASATGNTEAFF; CDR3 DNA: TGTGCCAGCGCGACAGGGAACACTGAAGCTTTCTTT
J gene: TRBJ2-3; D gene: TRBD2; V gene: TRBV2; CDR3 protein: CASSGSGGTDTQYF; CDR3 DNA: TGTGCCAGCAGCGGTAGCGGGGGCACAGATACGCAGTATTTT
J gene: TRBJ1-2; D gene: TRBD1; V gene: TRBV11-3; CDR3 protein: CASSHTGDDGYTF; CDR3 DNA: TGTGCCAGCAGCCACACAGGGGACGATGGCTACACCTTC
J gene: TRBJ2-5; D gene: TRBD1; V gene: TRBV10-1; CDR3 protein: CASSESGQGRETQYF; CDR3 DNA: TGCGCCAGCAGTGAGTCTGGACAGGGTAGAGAGACCCAGTACTTC
J gene: TRBJ1-2; D gene: NA; V gene: TRBV6-6; CDR3 protein: CASNPRAGLGYTF; CDR3 DNA: TGTGCCAGCAACCCTCGAGCGGGCCTTGGCTACACCTTC
J gene: TRBJ2-7; D gene: TRBD1; V gene: TRBV7-9; CDR3 protein: CASSLDRQGNEQYF; CDR3 DNA: TGTGCCAGCAGCTTAGATAGACAGGGCAACGAGCAGTACTTC
J gene: TRBJ2-7; D gene: NA; V gene: TRBV28; CDR3 protein: CASSREYPKNDEQYF; CDR3 DNA: TGTGCCAGCAGCCGGGAGTACCCCAAGAATGACGAGCAGTACTTC
J gene: TRBJ2-3; D gene: NA; V gene: TRBV4-2; CDR3 protein: CASSQDIGTDTQYF; CDR3 DNA: TGTGCCAGCAGCCAAGATATCGGGACAGATACGCAGTATTTT
J gene: TRBJ1-2; D gene: NA; V gene: TRBV5-1; CDR3 protein: CASSLDRGYTF; CDR3 DNA: TGCGCCAGCAGCCTGGACCGGGGCTACACCTTC
J gene: TRBJ1-2; D gene: TRBD1; V gene: TRBV11-3; CDR3 protein: CASSSTGMGYGYTF; CDR3 DNA: TGTGCCAGCAGCTCGACAGGGATGGGCTATGGCTACACCTTC
J gene: TRBJ2-2; D gene: NA; V gene: TRBV7-8; CDR3 protein: CASSSRDTAPTGELFF; CDR3 DNA: TGTGCCAGCAGCTCCCGGGACACCGCTCCAACCGGGGAGCTGTTTTTT
J gene: TRBJ1-2; D gene: TRBD1; V gene: TRBV9; CDR3 protein: CASSVITGESEGYTF; CDR3 DNA: TGTGCCAGCAGCGTAATAACAGGGGAGTCGGAGGGCTACACCTTC
J gene: TRBJ1-6; D gene: TRBD1; V gene: TRBV9; CDR3 protein: CASSGQDRGASPLHF; CDR3 DNA: TGTGCCAGCAGCGGCCAGGACAGGGGGGCTTCACCCCTCCACTTT
J gene: TRBJ1-3; D gene: NA; V gene: TRBV19; CDR3 protein: CASSSLASGSGNTIYF; CDR3 DNA: TGTGCCAGTAGTAGTTTAGCGTCAGGCTCTGGAAACACCATATATTTT
J gene: TRBJ1-6; D gene: TRBD1; V gene: TRBV27; CDR3 protein: CASSLYRGRAYNSPLHF; CDR3 DNA: TGTGCCAGCAGTTTATACAGGGGTCGCGCCTATAATTCACCCCTCCACTTT
J gene: TRBJ1-1; D gene: TRBD1; V gene: TRBV13; CDR3 protein: CASSIQGGNTEAFF; CDR3 DNA: TGTGCCAGCAGCATTCAGGGGGGGAACACTGAAGCTTTCTTT
J gene: TRBJ2-2; D gene: TRBD2; V gene: TRBV4-1; CDR3 protein: CASSRGTSGRTGELFF; CDR3 DNA: TGCGCCAGCAGCCGCGGGACTAGCGGGCGAACCGGGGAGCTGTTTTTT
J gene: TRBJ1-2; D gene: NA; V gene: TRBV25-1; CDR3 protein: CASSVGGNYGYTF; CDR3 DNA: TGTGCCAGCAGTGTTGGCGGTAACTATGGCTACACCTTC
J gene: TRBJ1-4; D gene: NA; V gene: TRBV6-5; CDR3 protein: CASSSGQDNEKLFF; CDR3 DNA: TGTGCCAGCAGTTCAGGACAAGATAATGAAAAACTGTTTTTT
J gene: TRBJ2-1; D gene: TRBD2; V gene: TRBV6-1; CDR3 protein: CASSSRAAGGNEQFF; CDR3 DNA: TGTGCCAGCAGTTCCCGGGCCGCCGGGGGGAATGAGCAGTTCTTC
J gene: TRBJ2-7; D gene: TRBD1; V gene: TRBV7-9; CDR3 protein: CASSLPGTAHEQYF; CDR3 DNA: TGTGCCAGCAGCTTGCCCGGGACAGCCCACGAGCAGTACTTC
J gene: TRBJ2-1; D gene: TRBD1; V gene: TRBV30; CDR3 protein: CALGQGQATNEQFF; CDR3 DNA: TGTGCCCTAGGACAGGGGCAAGCTACCAATGAGCAGTTCTTC
J gene: TRBJ1-1; D gene: NA; V gene: TRBV11-2; CDR3 protein: CASSLMSNTEAFF; CDR3 DNA: TGTGCCAGCAGCTTAATGTCAAACACTGAAGCTTTCTTT